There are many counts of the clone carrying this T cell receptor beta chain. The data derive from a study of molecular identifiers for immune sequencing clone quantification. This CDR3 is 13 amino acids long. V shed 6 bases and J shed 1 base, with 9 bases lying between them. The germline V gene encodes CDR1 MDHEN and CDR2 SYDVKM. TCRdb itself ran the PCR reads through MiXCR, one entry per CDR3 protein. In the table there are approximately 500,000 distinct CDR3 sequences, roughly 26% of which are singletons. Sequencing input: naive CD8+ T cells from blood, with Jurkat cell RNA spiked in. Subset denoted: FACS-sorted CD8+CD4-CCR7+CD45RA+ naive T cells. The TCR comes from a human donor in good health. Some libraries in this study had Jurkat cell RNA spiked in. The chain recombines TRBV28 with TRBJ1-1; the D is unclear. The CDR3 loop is CASRFTENTEAFF. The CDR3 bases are TGTGCCAGCAGATTTACAGAGAACACTGAAGCTTTCTTT.